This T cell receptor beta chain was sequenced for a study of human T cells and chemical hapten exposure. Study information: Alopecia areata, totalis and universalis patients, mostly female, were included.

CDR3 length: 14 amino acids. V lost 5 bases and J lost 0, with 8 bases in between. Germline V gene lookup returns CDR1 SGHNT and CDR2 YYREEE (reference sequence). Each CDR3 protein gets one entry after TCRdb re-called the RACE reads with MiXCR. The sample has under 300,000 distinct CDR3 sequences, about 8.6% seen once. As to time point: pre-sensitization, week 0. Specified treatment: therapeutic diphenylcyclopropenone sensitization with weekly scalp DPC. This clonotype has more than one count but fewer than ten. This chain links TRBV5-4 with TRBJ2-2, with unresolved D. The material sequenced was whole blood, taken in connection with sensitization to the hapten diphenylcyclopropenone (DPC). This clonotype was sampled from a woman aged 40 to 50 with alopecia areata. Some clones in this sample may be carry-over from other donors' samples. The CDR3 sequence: CASRPAPNTGELFF. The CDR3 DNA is TGTGCCAGCAGACCCGCCCCGAACACCGGGGAGCTGTTTTTT.